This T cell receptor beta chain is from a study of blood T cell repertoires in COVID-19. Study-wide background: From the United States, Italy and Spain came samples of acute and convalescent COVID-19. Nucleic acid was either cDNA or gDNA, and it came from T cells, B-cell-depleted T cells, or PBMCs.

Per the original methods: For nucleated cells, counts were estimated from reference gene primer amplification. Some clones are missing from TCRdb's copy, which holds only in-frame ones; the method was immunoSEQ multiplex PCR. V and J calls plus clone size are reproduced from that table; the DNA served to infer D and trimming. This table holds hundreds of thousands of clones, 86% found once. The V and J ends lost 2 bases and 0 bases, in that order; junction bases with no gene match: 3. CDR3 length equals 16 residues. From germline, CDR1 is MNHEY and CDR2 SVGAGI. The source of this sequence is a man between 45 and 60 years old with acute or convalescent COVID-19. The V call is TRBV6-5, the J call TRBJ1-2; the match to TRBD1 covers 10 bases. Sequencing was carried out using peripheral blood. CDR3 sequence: CASSYLGTGANYGYTF. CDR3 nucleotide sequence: TGTGCCAGCAGTTACCTAGGGACAGGGGCTAACTATGGCTACACCTTC.